The rows below give T cell receptor beta chains drawn from one sample of a study of T cell repertoires and HLA-DP antigens. The antigens of these receptors remain unknown. Produced via immunoSEQ multiplex PCR; TCRdb's table is partial and in-frame only. The sample contains fewer than 95,000 clones, 86% of which appear only once. The sequencing input was CD4+ T cells from PBMCs. The receptors stem from a man in his fifties in good health and CMV-seronegative. The CDR3 runs from the conserved cysteine through the conserved F or W. The order of the fields is J gene, clone size, D gene, V gene, CDR3 protein, CDR3 DNA. A D gene is named only where the DNA matches it firmly. Clone sizes are given selectively: once, few, many, or a class where the clone is expanded.

TRBJ2-2 . . TRBV4-1 CASSQDTGQVRANTGELFF TGCGCCAGCAGCCAAGACACAGGGCAAGTTAGGGCGAACACCGGGGAGCTGTTTTTT
TRBJ2-3 few . TRBV2 CASSDGSGGSDTQYF TGTGCCAGCAGTGACGGGTCTGGGGGGTCAGATACGCAGTATTTT
TRBJ2-7 . TRBD2 TRBV27 CASSPYGTSGRALTYEQYF TGTGCCAGCAGCCCTTATGGGACTAGCGGGAGGGCCCTAACCTACGAGCAGTACTTC
TRBJ1-3 . . TRBV5-1 CASSHIQGPGNTIYF TGCGCCAGCAGCCACATACAGGGCCCCGGAAACACCATATATTTT
TRBJ1-1 . TRBD1 TRBV29-1 CSVGTGGVTEAFF TGCAGCGTTGGGACAGGGGGAGTCACTGAAGCTTTCTTT
TRBJ2-5 . . TRBV5-1 CASSRVPGSEETQYF TGCGCCAGCAGCCGGGTTCCAGGGTCGGAAGAGACCCAGTACTTC
TRBJ2-1 . TRBD2 TRBV27 CASSSWEGRGNEQFF TGTGCCAGCAGTTCCTGGGAGGGGAGGGGAAATGAGCAGTTCTTC
TRBJ1-2 few . TRBV19 CASSIGQVGGYTF TGTGCCAGTAGTATAGGGCAGGTTGGTGGCTACACCTTC
TRBJ2-7 . TRBD1 TRBV5-4 CASSPYRGYEQYF TGTGCCAGCAGTCCCTACAGGGGCTACGAGCAGTACTTC
TRBJ1-2 . . TRBV30 CAWSVQGDYYGYTF TGTGCCTGGAGTGTACAAGGAGATTACTATGGCTACACCTTC
TRBJ1-2 . TRBD1 TRBV11-2 CASSLGTADGYTF TGTGCCAGCAGCTTGGGGACAGCGGATGGCTACACCTTC
TRBJ2-5 . TRBD1 TRBV30 CAWSAGGIETQYF TGTGCCTGGAGCGCAGGGGGCATAGAGACCCAGTACTTC
TRBJ2-7 . . TRBV6-1 CASSDNILADSYEQYF TGTGCCAGCAGTGACAATATCTTGGCTGACTCCTACGAGCAGTACTTC
TRBJ2-3 once . TRBV29-1 CSVGANTDTQYF TGCAGCGTTGGTGCCAACACAGATACGCAGTATTTT
TRBJ1-6 . . TRBV30 CAWSRLQGDSPLHF TGTGCCTGGAGTCGGCTTCAGGGTGATTCACCCCTCCACTTT
TRBJ1-4 few . TRBV29-1 CSVEDRGLQLFF TGCAGCGTTGAAGATCGGGGCCTACAACTGTTTTTT
TRBJ1-1 many . TRBV23-1 CASSRGYTEAFF TGCGCCAGCAGTAGGGGGTACACTGAAGCTTTCTTT
TRBJ2-6 . . TRBV30 CAWSRPTSPGANVLTF TGTGCCTGGAGTCGTCCCACGAGTCCTGGGGCCAACGTCCTGACTTTC
TRBJ2-5 . . TRBV6-5 CASSRSFSQGETQYF TGTGCCAGCAGTAGATCTTTCTCCCAAGGGGAGACCCAGTACTTC
TRBJ2-2 . . TRBV28 CASSWAGRDTGELFF TGTGCCAGCAGTTGGGCGGGTCGGGACACCGGGGAGCTGTTTTTT
TRBJ2-1 . . TRBV12-2 CASRLVDLLGAYNEQFF TGTGCAAGTCGCTTAGTCGACCTCTTGGGTGCCTACAATGAGCAGTTCTTC
TRBJ1-2 . . TRBV30 CAWSLDINYGYTF TGTGCCTGGAGCCTGGACATAAACTATGGCTACACCTTC
TRBJ2-5 once TRBD1 TRBV5-4 CASSHRTGKTQYF TGTGCCAGCAGCCACCGGACAGGGAAGACCCAGTACTTC
TRBJ2-1 . . TRBV11-3 CASSAKADRGEQFF TGTGCCAGCAGCGCGAAGGCTGATAGGGGGGAGCAGTTCTTC
TRBJ2-7 . . TRBV7-9 CASSLSGTAYEQYF TGTGCCAGCAGCTTATCCGGGACGGCCTACGAGCAGTACTTC
TRBJ2-1 . . TRBV7-9 CASSPSFEINEQFF TGTGCCAGCAGCCCCTCTTTTGAAATCAATGAGCAGTTCTTC
TRBJ2-7 . TRBD2 TRBV10-2 CASSESGTSYEQYF TGCGCCAGCAGTGAAAGCGGGACTTCCTACGAGCAGTACTTC
TRBJ2-7 . TRBD1 TRBV27 CASSTKGQPYEQYF TGTGCCAGCAGTACCAAGGGACAGCCCTACGAGCAGTACTTC
TRBJ2-7 few TRBD1 TRBV27 CASSSQRQGGFSYEQYF TGTGCCAGCAGTTCTCAAAGACAGGGCGGATTCTCCTACGAGCAGTACTTC
TRBJ1-4 . . TRBV7-9 CASSLSASNEKLFF TGTGCCAGCAGCTTGTCAGCCTCTAATGAAAAACTGTTTTTT
TRBJ2-7 . . TRBV5-1 CASSLAVYRDYEQYF TGCGCCAGCAGCTTGGCGGTTTACAGGGACTACGAGCAGTACTTC
TRBJ2-3 once TRBD1 TRBV4-1 CASSQGQGPSTDTQYF TGCGCCAGCAGCCAGGGACAGGGACCTAGCACAGATACGCAGTATTTT
TRBJ2-7 . . TRBV18 CASSVQGGHEQYF TGTGCCAGCTCAGTACAGGGAGGGCACGAGCAGTACTTC
TRBJ1-2 once . TRBV11-2 CASSLDGPYGYTF TGTGCCAGCAGCTTAGACGGTCCTTATGGCTACACCTTC
TRBJ2-1 . TRBD2 TRBV5-1 CASSFRGREGVHEQFF TGCGCCAGCAGCTTCCGCGGGCGGGAGGGAGTCCATGAGCAGTTCTTC
TRBJ2-7 . . TRBV11-2 CASSLDRPRGYEQYF TGTGCCAGCAGCTTAGATCGTCCCAGAGGCTACGAGCAGTACTTC
TRBJ1-1 . TRBD1 TRBV29-1 CSADRGRNTEAFF TGCAGCGCCGACAGGGGGCGGAACACTGAAGCTTTCTTT
TRBJ2-7 few TRBD2 TRBV11-2 CASSLGTSGRSSYEQYF TGTGCCAGCAGCTTGGGGACTAGCGGGAGGTCCTCCTACGAGCAGTACTTC
TRBJ2-3 . . TRBV5-1 CASGGGHRGSDTQYF TGCGCCAGCGGAGGGGGTCACAGGGGATCAGATACGCAGTATTTT
TRBJ2-3 . . TRBV19 CASSRSSPFTDTQYF TGTGCCAGTAGTCGAAGCTCACCATTCACAGATACGCAGTATTTT
TRBJ1-6 . . TRBV11-2 CASRSGEFGSPLHF TGTGCCAGCAGGTCAGGGGAGTTCGGTTCACCCCTCCACTTT
TRBJ2-5 . TRBD1 TRBV9 CASSTTTGVLETQYF TGTGCCAGCAGCACAACGACAGGGGTTTTGGAGACCCAGTACTTC
TRBJ2-2 . TRBD1 TRBV7-9 CASRPGQGNTGELFF TGTGCCTCCCGTCCGGGACAGGGGAACACCGGGGAGCTGTTTTTT
TRBJ2-3 . . TRBV11-1 CASSYGGPASTDTQYF TGTGCCAGCAGCTACGGGGGGCCTGCTAGCACAGATACGCAGTATTTT
TRBJ2-7 . . TRBV28 CASYSPREQYF TGTGCCAGCTACAGTCCTCGCGAGCAGTACTTC
TRBJ1-6 once TRBD1 TRBV5-6 CASSYRGNNSPLHF TGTGCCAGCAGCTACAGGGGGAATAATTCACCCCTCCACTTT
TRBJ1-2 . TRBD1 TRBV18 CASSPGQGAGYTF TGTGCCAGCTCACCCGGACAGGGAGCTGGCTACACCTTC
TRBJ2-5 . . TRBV6-1 CASSAGGRHQETQYF TGTGCCAGCAGTGCGGGGGGCCGGCACCAAGAGACCCAGTACTTC